Below, 22 T cell receptor beta chains from the same sample are listed, as sequenced in a study of identical twins. TCRdb processed the 5' RACE reads anew with MiXCR; each CDR3 protein has one entry. The sample yields 400,000 to 600,000 distinct CDR3 sequences, around 20% seen once. The same data also went into a second study, on yellow fever vaccine responses in identical twins.

The sample consisted of CD4+ T cells sorted from blood. These receptors came from a woman younger than 35 in good health.

Concerning this clonotype itself: A junction end diverges from the germline sequence, so it may reflect a read error. This chain links TRBV5-1 with TRBJ2-5, with D perhaps TRBD1 or TRBD2 (5 bases each). The CDR3 contains 17 residues. Germline CDR1 is SGHRS and CDR2 is YFSETQ. CDR3 in DNA: TGCGCCAGCAGCCTCCTCGGGGCGGTCCTGACCCAAGAGTCCCAGTACTTC. It translates to CASSLLGAVLTQESQYF.

This chain joins TRBV10-3 and TRBJ1-5, with D perhaps TRBD1 (5 bases). The CDR3 extends over 15 amino acids. Germline CDR1 reads ENHRY; CDR2 reads SYGVKD. Trimming removed 0 bases at V and 4 bases at J, with 10 bases between. The CDR3: CAISESVGGNQPQHF. The CDR3 bases are TGTGCCATCAGTGAGTCCGTCGGGGGAAATCAGCCCCAGCATTTT.

Only a few counts were recorded for this clonotype. V is TRBV20-1 and J is TRBJ2-7, with a tentative D call TRBD2 (6 bases). Germline V gene data show CDR1 as DFQATT and CDR2 as SNEGSKA (reference sequence). V gave up 0 bases and J gave up 0 bases, with 12 bases separating them. The CDR3 is 15 residues long. The CDR3, as DNA: TGCAGTGCTAGAGATCTAGCGAGAAGCTCCTACGAGCAGTACTTC. Its translation is CSARDLARSSYEQYF.

This clonotype showed up just a few times. Here the CDR3 reads CSARRWNTEAFF. The CDR3 DNA sequence: TGCAGTGCTAGAAGGTGGAACACTGAAGCTTTCTTT. The V and J genes are TRBV20-1 and TRBJ1-1, with no clear D. Germline-derived CDR1 and CDR2 are DFQATT and SNEGSKA (reference sequence). The CDR3 runs to 12 residues. Between the trimmed V and J ends, which lost 2 bases and 1 base, there was a span of 5 bases.

This clonotype turned up a few times. The J gene is TRBJ2-3, the V gene TRBV5-1; D gene ambiguous. Germline V gene sequence: CDR1 SGHRS, CDR2 YFSETQ. The CDR3 totals 13 residues. V was shortened by 6 bases and J by 1 base, with 9 bases between the two germline ends. CDR3 protein: CASNNLGTDTQYF. In DNA form, the CDR3 reads TGCGCCAGCAATAATCTGGGCACAGATACGCAGTATTTT.

The chain uses TRBV18 and TRBJ2-1; either TRBD1 or TRBD2 may supply D (5 bases each). In germline, CDR1 is KGHSH, CDR2 LQKENI. V lost 3 bases to trimming and J lost 4 bases, with 22 bases between them. The CDR3 spans 18 residues. The CDR3 DNA follows: TGTGCCAGCTCACCTTGGGGCTCGGACTTCCCCTTTTACAATGAGCAGTTCTTC. This encodes CASSPWGSDFPFYNEQFF.

This clonotype has a handful of counts. The chain recombines TRBV10-3 with TRBJ1-2; weak D call: TRBD1 (6 bases). The V end was cut by 3 bases, the J end by 0 bases, with 17 bases between. The CDR3 runs to 17 residues. Looked up from germline, CDR1 is ENHRY and CDR2 is SYGVKD. The CDR3 nucleotides read TGTGCCATCAGTGACACAGGGTTTCCAGCCGCTAACTATGGCTACACCTTC. Translating gives CAISDTGFPAANYGYTF.

The chain carries TRBV18 and TRBJ2-7; 8 positions agree with TRBD2. This CDR3 comprises 15 residues. The V gene's germline CDR1 is KGHSH and CDR2 LQKENI. V lost 6 bases and J lost 4; bases outside the gene matches: 11. The CDR3 nucleotides read TGTGCCAGCTCCCCCGGTGCGGGGGGAGGGTACGAGCAGTACGTC. It translates to CASSPGAGGGYEQYV.

V usage is TRBV12-3 or TRBV12-4 and J usage is TRBJ2-5; D not certain. CDR3 length: 13 residues. Trimming stripped 3 bases from V and 9 bases from J, with 14 bases between. This chain's CDR3 is CASSFARPGSQYF. DNA of the CDR3: TGTGCCAGCAGTTTTGCCAGGCCCGGGTCCCAGTACTTC.

This clonotype was seen only a few times. The rearrangement joins TRBV20-1 to TRBJ2-3; D is ambiguous. The CDR3 is made up of 12 amino acids. Germline values: CDR1 DFQATT, CDR2 SNEGSKA (reference sequence). V gave up 6 bases and J gave up 8 bases, with 15 bases separating them. The CDR3 here is CSANPSAGTQYF. The CDR3 DNA sequence: TGCAGTGCCAACCCCTCGGCTGGTACGCAGTATTTT.

This clonotype has a count of ten or more. The J gene is TRBJ2-1, the V gene TRBV6-1; TRBD2 aligns across 9 bases. The CDR3 spans 17 residues. Germline-derived CDR1 and CDR2 are MNHNS and SASEGT. Trimming took 1 base from V and 0 from J; bases not matched to a gene: 4. In nucleotides, the CDR3 is TGTGCCAGCAGTGAAGAGCCGCGGGAGGGCTCCTACAATGAGCAGTTCTTC. Translation: CASSEEPREGSYNEQFF.

The sample holds a few counts of this clonotype. The rearrangement uses TRBV28 and TRBJ2-1; D remains unclear. The CDR3 has 12 residues. The germline V gene encodes CDR1 MDHEN and CDR2 SYDVKM. The ends were cut back, 5 bases at V and 9 bases at J, with 11 bases in the middle. The CDR3 DNA reads TGTGCCAGCAGTCCCTCGCGTGGTGAGCAGTTCTTC. This encodes CASSPSRGEQFF. The variable domain in full, with the rest retrieved from reference TRBV28 and TRBJ2-1, is DVKVTQSSRYLVKRTGEKVFLECVQDMDHENMFWYRQDPGLGLRLIYFSYDVKMKEKGDIPEGYSVSREKKERFSLILESASTNQTSMYLCASSPSRGEQFFGPGTRLTVL.

This chain connects TRBV28 to TRBJ2-7; D may be TRBD1 (6 bases). There are 18 residues in the CDR3. The germline V gene encodes CDR1 MDHEN and CDR2 SYDVKM. Trimming removed 6 bases from V and 4 bases from J, with 28 bases in between. CDR3 sequence: CASSTISPRAGVRYEQYF. The CDR3 bases are TGTGCCAGCAGCACCATCTCACCCCGGGCAGGGGTTCGGTACGAGCAGTACTTC.

The CDR3 nucleotides read TGTGCCAGCAGCTTAGGGGCCCCGTCCACTGAAGCTTTCTTT. Translation: CASSLGAPSTEAFF. The gene calls are TRBV7-2 and TRBJ1-1; D ambiguous. The CDR3 sequence is 14 residues long. Trimming stripped 1 base from V and 4 bases from J, with 10 bases between. The germline gives CDR1 SGHTA, CDR2 FQGNSA.

J is TRBJ2-5 and V is TRBV6-2 or TRBV6-3; D possibly corresponds to TRBD1 (6 bases). Germline assignment: CDR1 MNHEY and CDR2 SVGEGT. The CDR3 runs 16 residues. V was clipped by 4 bases and J by 9 bases, with 24 bases between them. The DNA for the CDR3 is TGTGCCAGCAGTTGGGAACGGTGGACAGACCGAGGGGCCCAGTACTTC. Translated, it gives CASSWERWTDRGAQYF.

This clonotype was recorded a few times. The V gene is TRBV6-4, the J gene TRBJ2-3; TRBD1 matches at 10 bases. V lost 2 bases to trimming and J lost 4 bases; unmatched junction nucleotides: 0. This CDR3 has 14 amino acids. CDR1 and CDR2 from the germline V gene are MRHNA and SNTAGT. CDR3 in DNA: TGTGCCAGCAGTGACGGACAGGGGGCAGATACGCAGTATTTT. Its protein product is CASSDGQGADTQYF.

This chain uses TRBV20-1 with TRBJ1-1; D gene ambiguous. The CDR3 loop spans 12 amino acids. Trimming shortened V by 2 bases and J by 4 bases, and 8 bases separated the two germline ends. Per germline, CDR1 DFQATT and CDR2 SNEGSKA (reference sequence). The chain's CDR3 is CSARPGRTEAFF. The CDR3 DNA reads TGCAGTGCTAGACCTGGCCGCACTGAAGCTTTCTTT.

This clonotype has only a few counts. The chain employs TRBV5-1 and TRBJ2-2, with 12 bases aligning to TRBD1. V dropped 0 bases and J dropped 0; count of bases not matched to a gene: 3. This CDR3 contains 18 residues. The germline V gene encodes CDR1 SGHRS and CDR2 YFSETQ. For the CDR3, the DNA is TGCGCCAGCAGCTTGGCAGGGACAGGGGGCACGAACACCGGGGAGCTGTTTTTT. The encoded protein is CASSLAGTGGTNTGELFF.

The CDR3 DNA is TGTGCCAGCACGGGACAGGGGTACGAGCAGTACTTC. It is translated as CASTGQGYEQYF. This sequence joins TRBV28 and TRBJ2-7, with TRBD1 matching over 10 bases. The CDR3 spans 12 residues. V gave up 7 bases and J gave up 4 bases; unmatched junction bases: 1. Germline V lookup: CDR1 MDHEN, CDR2 SYDVKM. The whole variable domain, remainder taken from reference TRBV28 and TRBJ2-7, is DVKVTQSSRYLVKRTGEKVFLECVQDMDHENMFWYRQDPGLGLRLIYFSYDVKMKEKGDIPEGYSVSREKKERFSLILESASTNQTSMYLCASTGQGYEQYFGPGTRLTVT.

This clonotype appeared a few times. The chain is built from TRBV10-3 and TRBJ2-7; D perhaps matches TRBD2 (6 bases). The CDR3 has 14 residues. Trimming removed 6 bases at V and 2 bases at J, with 14 bases between. Germline V CDR1 and CDR2: ENHRY, SYGVKD. Here the CDR3 reads CAISPSEGPYEQYV. The CDR3 nucleotides read TGTGCCATCAGCCCCTCGGAGGGACCCTACGAGCAGTACGTC.

This clonotype has just a few counts. The chain recombines TRBV12-3 or TRBV12-4 with TRBJ2-5; TRBD1 aligns across 7 bases. V shed 6 bases and J 5 bases; nucleotides not matched to a gene: 15. This CDR3 has 16 residues. In DNA, the CDR3 is TGTGCCAGCAGCCACCCGGCCGGGCCCAGGGGGGAGACCCAGTACTTC. It encodes CASSHPAGPRGETQYF.

The CDR3, as DNA: TGTGCCAGCAGTTACTCCGGTCAGCCGCACACGGATACGCAGTATTTT. Residues: CASSYSGQPHTDTQYF. The chain recombines TRBV6-5 with TRBJ2-3; the D is unclear. CDR1 is MNHEY, CDR2 SVGAGI, per germline. CDR3 length equals 16 residues. Trimming shortened V by 0 bases and J by 6 bases, and 16 bases separated the two germline ends.